The clone carrying this T cell receptor beta chain has a count of ten or more. The antigen is not known. Axillary draining lymph nodes of breast cancer patients supplied the node samples. J lost 4 bases, V lost 2 bases, and 5 bases had no gene match. The CDR3 sequence is 15 residues long. CDR1 is SGHTA and CDR2 is FQGTGA in the germline V gene. A single record per CDR3 protein comes from TCRdb applying MiXCR to the multiplex PCR reads. Found here are about 200,000 distinct CDR3 sequences, around 33% of them singletons; the top ten hold 4% to 5.5%. This record comes from a study of breast tumors, draining lymph nodes, adjacent tissues. Study conclusions and caveats: Data only fit, rather than demonstrated, lymph node origin of most tumor T cells. Luminal-like breast cancer showed significantly higher tumor–nontumor repertoire similarity than basal-like. Findings are consistent with lymph node origin and intratumoral expansion of most tumor T cells. Tumor repertoires ranked between lymph nodes and nontumor tissue in diversity, with V and J gene preferences.

The rearrangement uses TRBV7-3 and TRBJ2-3; the match to TRBD2 covers 8 bases. The receptor comes from a female donor with breast cancer. Some clones in this sample may be carry-over from other donors' samples. Source material: axillary lymph node tissue. For the CDR3, the DNA is TGTGCCAGCAGCTTAGGACCCGGGAGGGCAGATACGCAGTATTTT. This sequence encodes CASSLGPGRADTQYF.